Each of the 23 T cell receptor beta chains below was sequenced from the same sample in a study of T cells in tuberculosis. Libraries were prepared by immunoSEQ multiplex PCR; TCRdb keeps only in-frame clonotypes and omits some of them. This sample has about 58,000 clones, with 88% found just once. Cells were sorted from thawed PBMC rested overnight and stained with GMM-loaded CD1B tetramer, viability dye and anti-CD3. The CD1B tetramers carried C32 glucose monomycolate purified from Rhodococcus equi. The sample taken for sequencing was CD1b-GMM tetramer-negative cells sorted from PBMCs. These receptors originate from an adult woman with latent tuberculosis.

V is TRBV4-3 and J is TRBJ1-2; 9 bases align to TRBD1. Looked up from germline, CDR1 is LGHNA and CDR2 is YSLEER. CDR3 length: 15 amino acids. J was trimmed by 4 bases and V by 0 bases; bases with no gene match: 3. The CDR3 DNA sequence: TGCGCCAGCAGCCAAGACCGGACAGGGGCCTATGGCTACACCTTC. Protein product: CASSQDRTGAYGYTF.

This sequence joins TRBV7-2 and TRBJ2-7, with 8 bases aligning to TRBD2. The germline V gene has CDR1 SGHTA and CDR2 FQGNSA. The ends lost 5 bases at V and 3 bases at J; junction bases unmatched: 6. The CDR3 length is 14 residues. The CDR3 nucleotides are TGTGCCAGCAGCGCCGGGGGGGCTGGCTACGAGCAGTACTTC. Translation: CASSAGGAGYEQYF.

In regard to this clone: Compared with germline, one end of the junction differs, possibly owing to a read error. V usage is TRBV27 and J usage is TRBJ1-1, with D tentatively TRBD1 (6 bases). The CDR3 is made up of 14 amino acids. In germline, CDR1 is MNHEY, CDR2 SMNVEV (reference sequence). The DNA of the CDR3 is TGTGCCAGCAGTTTATCGGTGTGGGACACTGAAGCTTTCTTC. It yields the protein CASSLSVWDTEAFF.

The chain combines TRBV5-4 with TRBJ1-2; TRBD1 agrees at 11 bases. There are 11 residues in the CDR3. V lost 7 bases to trimming and J lost 7 bases; unmatched junction nucleotides: 0. Germline CDR1 reads SGHNT; CDR2 reads YYREEE (reference sequence). CDR3 sequence: CASGTGGGYTF. As DNA, the CDR3 is TGTGCCAGCGGGACAGGGGGTGGCTACACCTTC.

This clone appeared once. The CDR3 coding sequence is TGTGCCAGCAGTGAATCTGCGGGAGGGCCGGGGGAGCAGTACTTC. It is translated as CASSESAGGPGEQYF. The chain recombines TRBV2 with TRBJ2-5; 9 nucleotides line up with TRBD2. The CDR3 runs 15 residues. Germline V gene data show CDR1 as SNHLY and CDR2 as FYNNEI. Losses at the gene ends were 2 bases for V and 11 bases for J; bases not matched to a gene: 12.

This rearrangement joins TRBV27 to TRBJ2-1; 15 positions agree with TRBD2. V was clipped by 5 bases and J by 7 bases; unmatched bases: 3. The CDR3 runs to 15 residues. Per germline, CDR1 MNHEY and CDR2 SMNVEV (reference sequence). The CDR3 bases are TGTGCCAGCAGTCACGGACTAGCGGGGGGGAATGAGCAGTTCTTC. Protein product: CASSHGLAGGNEQFF.

The chain carries TRBV11-2 and TRBJ2-1; 7 positions match TRBD2. The junction had 7 bases not matched to a gene; V was cut back by 2 bases and J by 9 bases. In germline, CDR1 is SGHAT, CDR2 FQNNGV. CDR3 length equals 14 residues. CDR3 nucleotides: TGTGCCAGCAGCTTACGGCGGGAGAGAGGTGAGCAGTTCTTC. Translating gives CASSLRRERGEQFF.

CDR3: CASSLGALGEKLFF. The CDR3 DNA reads TGTGCCAGCAGTTTAGGGGCTTTGGGTGAAAAACTGTTTTTT. J is TRBJ1-4 and V is TRBV27; D perhaps matches TRBD1 (5 bases). Germline V gives CDR1 MNHEY, CDR2 SMNVEV (reference sequence). The CDR3 sequence is 14 residues long. Trimming pared 2 bases from V and 7 bases from J, leaving 11 bases between.

This clone was detected once. CDR3 in amino acids: CSVKGRGYEQYF. The CDR3, as DNA: TGCAGCGTGAAGGGCCGGGGCTACGAGCAGTACTTC. The V gene is TRBV29-1, the J gene TRBJ2-7; a weak D match, TRBD2 (5 bases). CDR1 and CDR2 from the germline V gene are SQVTM and ANQGSEA. Trimming took off 6 bases at V and 3 bases at J, with 12 bases between the two ends. The CDR3 totals 12 residues.

The chain recombines TRBV12-5 with TRBJ1-5; 9 bases are shared with TRBD1. This CDR3 is 24 amino acids long. V trimming: 0 bases; J trimming: 3 bases; junction bases outside the gene matches: 27. CDR1 is LGHNT, CDR2 FRNRAP, per germline. DNA of the CDR3: TGTGCTAGTGGTTTGGTACCGGACCAGAAGGGGGGACAGGGAAATAATCCCCCCAATCAGCCCCAGCATTTT. Residues: CASGLVPDQKGGQGNNPPNQPQHF.

The gene calls are TRBV7-9 and TRBJ1-1; D is undetermined. CDR3 length: 14 amino acids. From germline, CDR1 is SEHNR and CDR2 FQNEAQ (reference sequence). V was trimmed by 5 bases and J by 5 bases, leaving 15 bases between them. CDR3 protein: CASSEPGAETEAFF. For the CDR3, the DNA is TGTGCCAGCAGCGAGCCGGGAGCCGAGACTGAAGCTTTCTTT.

The V gene is TRBV6-1, the J gene TRBJ2-1; 7 bases agree with TRBD1. V lost 5 bases to trimming and J lost 4 bases; unmatched junction nucleotides: 8. Germline V gene data show CDR1 as MNHNS and CDR2 as SASEGT. The CDR3 is 15 residues long. CDR3: CASSITGTAYNEQFF. CDR3 bases: TGTGCCAGCAGTATCACCGGGACAGCTTACAATGAGCAGTTCTTC.

This CDR3 reads CAWNLGGPQETQYF. CDR3 sequence (DNA): TGTGCCTGGAACTTAGGCGGGCCCCAAGAGACCCAGTACTTC. The chain is built from TRBV30 and TRBJ2-5; a possible D gene is TRBD2 (5 bases). Trimming removed 4 bases at V and 1 base at J, with 13 bases between. Looked up from germline, CDR1 is GTSNPN and CDR2 is SVGIG (reference sequence). The CDR3 is made up of 14 amino acids.

The chain links TRBV28 to TRBJ1-1; D remains unclear. Per germline, CDR1 MDHEN and CDR2 SYDVKM. This CDR3 is 12 amino acids long. Between the trimmed V and J ends, which lost 4 bases and 0 bases, there was a span of 3 bases. The CDR3 spells CASSSVNTEAFF. The CDR3 coding sequence is TGTGCCAGCAGTTCAGTGAACACTGAAGCTTTCTTT. Full variable domain (outside the CDR3, taken from reference TRBV28 and TRBJ1-1): DVKVTQSSRYLVKRTGEKVFLECVQDMDHENMFWYRQDPGLGLRLIYFSYDVKMKEKGDIPEGYSVSREKKERFSLILESASTNQTSMYLCASSSVNTEAFFGQGTRLTVV.

The chain has TRBV7-3 and TRBJ2-2; 9 bases line up with TRBD2. V was pared by 3 bases and J by 1 base, with 0 bases of the junction left unmatched. Germline V lookup: CDR1 SGHTA, CDR2 FQGTGA. This CDR3 has 15 amino acids. The CDR3 protein is CASSFSGGNTGELFF. The CDR3 DNA reads as TGTGCCAGCAGCTTTAGCGGGGGGAACACCGGGGAGCTGTTTTTT.

The genes are TRBV4-1 and TRBJ2-1; 16 bases are shared with TRBD2. The CDR3 contains 20 residues. V was pared by 5 bases and J by 0 bases, with 10 bases of the junction left unmatched. The V gene's germline CDR1 is MGHRA and CDR2 YSYEKL. In nucleotides, the CDR3 is TGCGCCAGCAGCGACCCGGGACTAGCGGGAGGGCCTCGCTCCTACAATGAGCAGTTCTTC. As protein: CASSDPGLAGGPRSYNEQFF.

J is TRBJ1-1 and V is TRBV14, with a weak D call TRBD1 (5 bases). V lost 1 base and J 5 bases, leaving 8 bases between the germline ends. CDR1 and CDR2 from the germline V gene are SGHDN and FVKESK. The CDR3 covers 13 residues. CDR3 in DNA: TGTGCCAGCAGCCAAGTGGGGGGGACTGAAGCTTTCTTT. Translation: CASSQVGGTEAFF.

The V and J genes are TRBV7-3 and TRBJ2-7, with TRBD2 matching 10 bases. The CDR3 contains 14 residues. Germline V CDR1 and CDR2: SGHTA, FQGTGA. The ends lost 2 bases at V and 6 bases at J; junction bases unmatched: 4. The CDR3 DNA sequence: TGTGCCAGCAGCTTAGCTAGCGGGAGTGGCGAGCAGTACTTC. Translation: CASSLASGSGEQYF.

V and J are TRBV20-1 and TRBJ2-7; weak D call: TRBD1 (5 bases). Trimming removed 5 bases at V and 2 bases at J, with 7 bases between. Germline V CDR1 and CDR2: DFQATT, SNEGSKA (reference sequence). This CDR3 contains 11 residues. CDR3 bases: TGCAGTGCTGCAGGGACCTACGAGCAGTACTTC. It is translated as CSAAGTYEQYF.

This sequence joins TRBV30 and TRBJ2-5; D remains unclear. Germline CDR1 and CDR2: GTSNPN and SVGIG (reference sequence). The ends were cut back, 5 bases at V and 2 bases at J, with 12 bases in the middle. The CDR3 runs 13 residues. The CDR3 sequence is CAWEPGGQETQYF. DNA of the CDR3: TGTGCCTGGGAACCCGGCGGACAAGAGACCCAGTACTTC.

The chain is built from TRBV5-1 and TRBJ2-5; possible D gene TRBD2, 7 bases. Trimming left V 5 bases short and J 5 bases short, with 16 bases between. Per the germline V gene, CDR1 is SGHRS and CDR2 is YFSETQ. The CDR3 runs to 14 residues. The CDR3 sequence is CASRNGGASETQYF. CDR3 sequence (DNA): TGCGCCAGCAGAAATGGGGGGGCGAGTGAGACCCAGTACTTC.

The CDR3 bases are TGCGCCAGCAGCCCGGGACAGGGAATGTCAGACACCATATATTTT. As protein: CASSPGQGMSDTIYF. V and J are TRBV4-3 and TRBJ1-3, with TRBD1 matching 9 bases. CDR1 is LGHNA, CDR2 YSLEER, per germline. V lost 4 bases to trimming and J lost 8 bases; unmatched junction nucleotides: 9. The CDR3 has 15 residues.

This clone occurred a few times. The chain has TRBV18 and TRBJ2-1; 13 positions agree with TRBD2. The CDR3 spans 16 residues. J lost 4 bases, V lost 0 bases, and 0 bases had no gene match. Germline V CDR1 and CDR2: KGHSH, LQKENI. CDR3 protein: CASSPPTSGGYNEQFF. Here the CDR3 DNA reads TGTGCCAGCTCACCACCGACTAGCGGGGGGTACAATGAGCAGTTCTTC. The whole variable domain, remainder taken from reference TRBV18 and TRBJ2-1, is NAGVMQNPRHLVRRRGQEARLRCSPMKGHSHVYWYRQLPEEGLKFMVYLQKENIIDESGMPKERFSAEFPKEGPSILRIQQVVRGDSAAYFCASSPPTSGGYNEQFFGPGTRLTVL.